The clone carrying this T cell receptor (beta chain) is a singleton in its sample. V was clipped by 7 bases and J by 7 bases; unmatched bases: 6. The CDR3 has 15 amino acids. CDR1 and CDR2 (germline): MNHEY, SVGAGI. The study sequenced TCR beta in blood CD8+ and CD4+ T cells. The Susac syndrome patients fit the recently defined diagnostic criteria for definite or probable disease. Negative isolation yielded the CD8+ and CD4+ T cells, while FACS enriched the TEMRA cells. This record belongs to a study of CD8 T cells in Susac syndrome. Across the study: Among the Susac syndrome patients sequenced, 5 or 6 had active disease and about 8 were in remission.

With random hexamers, about 0.5 to 1 ug RNA was reverse transcribed. TCRdb called the immunoSEQ multiplex PCR reads again in MiXCR, with one record for every CDR3 protein. The table includes 180,000 or so distinct CDR3 sequences, just under 95% detected once. Sequenced: CD4+ T cells from PBMCs. The clonotype was recovered from a human donor with Susac syndrome. This chain uses TRBV6-5 with TRBJ1-6; 11 bases match TRBD1. The CDR3 reads CASTPDRGRNSPLHF. DNA for the CDR3: TGTGCCAGCACCCCGGACAGGGGGCGAAATTCACCCCTCCACTTT.